This TCR beta chain was retrieved from a study of cytomegalovirus exposure and HLA in healthy donors. On this clone itself: What it binds is unknown.

The V gene's germline CDR1 is LGHNA and CDR2 YNFKEQ. This CDR3 comprises 15 residues. V was trimmed by 2 bases and J by 2 bases, leaving 12 bases between them. Amplification used 60 Vbeta primers and 13 Jbeta primers. Here immunoSEQ multiplex PCR was the method, and the copy in TCRdb shows in-frame clones only, minus some. The sample records around 140,000 clones, roughly 72% being singletons. Study-level results: Within an earlier analysis, most TCR beta V segments proved productive either about 87% or about 30% of the time. Later analysis identified 16,951 TCR beta sequences associated with HLA alleles, using a false discovery rate threshold of 0.05. Exclusion applied to some V segments, including TRBV6-2 and TRBV6-3, as they were indistinguishable.

At collection, donors were nominally healthy, but unrecorded immune exposures were probable. The rearrangement joins TRBV4-2 to TRBJ2-5, with D possibly being TRBD1 (5 bases). Sequenced: PBMCs. The TCR was taken from a male donor in good health and CMV-seronegative. The CDR3 sequence: CASSQIGAGQETQYF. The CDR3 DNA sequence: TGTGCCAGCAGCCAAATTGGCGCAGGGCAAGAGACCCAGTACTTC.